This T cell receptor (beta chain) stems from a study of blood T cells in healthy people across ages. Primed by a sample-barcoded 5' primer and a J-beta primer mix, a second PCR proceeded for 7 to 11 cycles. TCRdb passed the 5' RACE reads through MiXCR, listing each CDR3 protein once. The top ten clones hold approximately 2.1% of a sample with about 1.8 million distinct CDR3 sequences, 40% to 55% of them seen once. This clonotype came up a few times. Germline CDR1 DFQATT, CDR2 SNEGSKA (reference sequence). Trimming took off 3 bases at V and 6 bases at J, with 9 bases between the two ends. The CDR3 length is 12 residues.

This clonotype was obtained from a middle-aged woman in good health. The sequencing input was blood. This chain connects TRBV20-1 to TRBJ2-4, with D possibly being TRBD2 (6 bases). The CDR3 protein is CSARVGGNIQYF. Here the CDR3 DNA reads TGCAGTGCTAGGGTGGGGGGAAACATTCAGTACTTC.